The clone carrying this T cell receptor (beta chain) has just one count. This sample is drawn from a study of blood T cell repertoires in COVID-19. The overall study: Sample material is recorded as cDNA or gDNA derived from T cells, B-cell-depleted T cells, or PBMCs.

The CDR3 is 15 amino acids. The germline gives CDR1 SGDLS, CDR2 YYNGEE. V was pared by 3 bases and J by 0 bases, with 5 bases of the junction left unmatched. Participants were aged about 18 to 100 years, lived in some 23 US areas, and enrolled virtually. Methods used by the authors: Nucleated cell counts were estimated from reference gene primer amplification. TCRdb's copy holds only in-frame clones and misses some; the assay was immunoSEQ multiplex PCR. V and J calls and clone size are copied from that table; D and trimming were computed from the DNA. The sample carries roughly 400,000 clones, 88% recorded once.

The TCR comes from a middle-aged woman with acute COVID-19. Material for sequencing was PBMCs or T cells enriched from blood (not recorded which). The chain joins TRBV9 to TRBJ1-2, with 7 bases fitting TRBD1. The CDR3 reads CASSATGTANYGYTF. The CDR3 DNA is TGTGCCAGCAGCGCAACCGGGACAGCTAACTATGGCTACACCTTC.